The entry that follows covers one T cell receptor beta chain sequence. The antigen is unknown. The CDR3 is 13 amino acids. The germline CDR1 and CDR2 sequences are SQVTM and ANQGSEA. The V gene lost 7 bases and the J gene lost 5 bases, with 15 bases spanning the gap. This sample was taken from a study of STAT5B mutations in CD4+ large granular lymphocyte leukemia. Study overall: Among healthy donors, a particular HLA allele went with more CDR3 'QG' motifs. Findings and caveats of the study: Data were not HLA-matched across samples. Compared with healthy controls (2/35), patient top clones favored TRBV06 (8/27).

Authors' methods: A productive frequency of 2.59 x 10-5 was the lowest detectable. Sequencing used immunoSEQ multiplex PCR; TCRdb keeps in-frame clones, though not all of them. D and trimming come from the DNA, and the V and J calls and clone size come from that table. Of roughly 19,000 clones in the sample, 70% are singletons; the top ten hold 30%. Sequencing was carried out using CD4+ T cells from blood buffy coats. The sequence derives from a human donor in good health. The chain has TRBV29-1 and TRBJ2-1; a possible D gene is TRBD2 (6 bases). This chain's CDR3 is CSDAGTLNNEQFF. DNA of the CDR3: TGCAGCGATGCCGGGACTCTAAACAATGAGCAGTTCTTC.